This T cell receptor beta chain came from a study of T cell responses to AZD1222 COVID-19 vaccine. Study-wide background: Analyses pooled second doses at about 4 or about 12 weeks. Study-level points and caveats: Nearly half of the spike-specific TCRs reportedly recognize variant regions that carry no mutations. Baseline serostatus was positive in only a handful of AZD1222 recipients. There were repertoire samples only from the period after the peak T cell response.

CDR3 length: 13 residues. Trimming removed 4 bases from V and 14 bases from J; junction bases left unmatched: 10. Looked up from germline, CDR1 is SGHNT and CDR2 is YYREEE (reference sequence). Using immunoSEQ multiplex PCR, the repertoire was profiled, and TCRdb retains in-frame clones only, with some absent. The table shows 150,000 to 200,000 clones, with over 90% occurring only once. As concerns this clone: Its antigen remains unidentified.

The TCR sequence derives from an adult in good health. Here the sequenced sample was peripheral blood, taken on day 0 of AZD1222 vaccination. The rearrangement uses TRBV5-4 and TRBJ1-1, with TRBD1 identical over 11 bases. The CDR3 bases are TGTGCCAGCAGCGGGACAGGGGGAGTGCAACGGTTCTTT. Translated, it gives CASSGTGGVQRFF.